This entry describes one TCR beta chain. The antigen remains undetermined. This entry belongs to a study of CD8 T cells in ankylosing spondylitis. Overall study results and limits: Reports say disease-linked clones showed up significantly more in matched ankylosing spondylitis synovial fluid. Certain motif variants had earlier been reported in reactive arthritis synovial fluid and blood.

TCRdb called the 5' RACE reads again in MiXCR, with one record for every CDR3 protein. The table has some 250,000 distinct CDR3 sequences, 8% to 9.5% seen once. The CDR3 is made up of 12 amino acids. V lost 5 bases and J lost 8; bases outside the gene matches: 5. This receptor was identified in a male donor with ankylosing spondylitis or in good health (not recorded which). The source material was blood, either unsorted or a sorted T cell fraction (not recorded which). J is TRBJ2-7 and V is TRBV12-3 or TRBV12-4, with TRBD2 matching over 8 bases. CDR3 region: CASSSGRAQQYF. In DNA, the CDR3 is TGTGCCAGCAGTAGCGGGAGAGCACAGCAGTACTTC.